Below, 19 T cell receptor beta chains from the same sample are listed, as sequenced in a study of metastatic and nonmetastatic thyroid tumors (dated by TCRdb to 2018 to 2020). Library preparation used PCR. Sequenced using an Illumina HiSeq 4000. The raw public reads went through TCRdb reprocessing: fastp at Q25, MiXCR clone calling, in-frame beta chains kept. In this sample the table shows over 30,000 clones, over 14% of which occur a single time. 15% to 20% of the sample is in the top ten clones. None of the patients had been given any treatment before thyroid surgery. Sample: blood. These receptors were obtained from a male donor with papillary thyroid cancer or a benign thyroid nodule (not recorded which). Some clones in this sample may be carry-over from other donors' samples.

This clone was seen many times. The chain is built from TRBV19 and TRBJ2-7; D call uncertain. Per germline, CDR1 LNHDA and CDR2 SQIVND (reference sequence). This CDR3 comprises 14 residues. V lost 6 bases and J lost 3, with 15 bases in between. The DNA for the CDR3 is TGTGCCAGTAGCCAACTCGGGCTTCGCTACGAGCAGTACTTC. Amino acid sequence: CASSQLGLRYEQYF. The full variable domain, with the rest looked up from reference TRBV19 and TRBJ2-7, is DGGITQSPKYLFRKEGQNVTLSCEQNLNHDAMYWYRQDPGQGLRLIYYSQIVNDFQKGDIAEGYSVSREKKESFPLTVTSAQKNPTAFYLCASSQLGLRYEQYFGPGTRLTVT.

The table lists this clone with many counts. The chain links TRBV10-2 to TRBJ2-2; 13 bases align to TRBD2. The CDR3 covers 17 residues. Germline loops: CDR1 WSHSY, CDR2 SAAADI. V was clipped by 6 bases and J by 0 bases; unmatched bases: 4. As DNA, the CDR3 is TGCGCCAGCAGGGGACTAGCGGGAAGCGCGAACACCGGGGAGCTGTTTTTT. As protein: CASRGLAGSANTGELFF.

This clone has only a few counts. The junction and the germline gene differ at one end; a read error may be behind it. This CDR3 is CSARKKTDMQYF. In DNA form, the CDR3 reads TGCAGTGCCAGAAAGAAAACAGATATGCAGTATTTT. The V and J genes are TRBV20-1 and TRBJ2-3; D call uncertain. CDR1 is DFQATT and CDR2 is SNEGSKA in the germline V gene (reference sequence). CDR3 length: 12 residues.

This clone was found many times. The gene calls are TRBV2 and TRBJ2-6, with a possible D match to TRBD1 (5 bases). Trimming took off 6 bases at V and 0 bases at J, with 12 bases between the two ends. The CDR3 is 16 residues long. Germline loops: CDR1 SNHLY, CDR2 FYNNEI. As DNA, the CDR3 is TGTGCCAGCAGCCAACAGGCGGCCTCTGGGGCCAACGTCCTGACTTTC. Encoded protein: CASSQQAASGANVLTF.

This clone occurred many times. It may be a read error: a sequence one base away is much more abundant. The rearrangement joins TRBV6-1 to TRBJ2-2; 9 positions match TRBD1. Germline CDR1 is MNHNS and CDR2 is SASEGT. CDR3 size: 15 residues. CDR3 coding DNA: TGTGCCAGCAGCCATGACAGGGGGTATGGCGGGGAGCTGGTTTTT. As protein: CASSHDRGYGGELVF.

This clone has at least ten counts. The chain is built from TRBV11-2 and TRBJ1-2; perhaps TRBD1 as D (6 bases). V lost 4 bases to trimming and J lost 2 bases, with 14 bases between them. Germline assignment: CDR1 SGHAT and CDR2 FQNNGV. This CDR3 comprises 15 residues. CDR3 protein: CASSSLLQGNYGYTF. CDR3 sequence (DNA): TGTGCCAGCAGCTCCCTCCTTCAGGGGAACTATGGCTACACCTTC.

In this sample, this clone turned up many times. The chain carries TRBV6-1 and TRBJ1-6; 9 positions match TRBD1. This CDR3 has 15 amino acids. Trimming cost V 5 bases and J 6 bases; bases outside gene matches: 5. Looked up from germline, CDR1 is MNHNS and CDR2 is SASEGT. The CDR3 spells CASSSEGQGNSPLHF. The CDR3 nucleotides are TGTGCCAGCAGTTCCGAGGGACAGGGTAATTCACCCCTCCACTTT.

Concerning this clone: Its ends do not fully match the called genes, so a read error is possible. The chain joins TRBV19 to TRBJ2-1; perhaps TRBD2 as D (6 bases). Germline CDR1 and CDR2: LNHDA and SQIVND (reference sequence). The CDR3 runs to 13 residues. The CDR3 region is CDSSIEPSVRTFF. CDR3 DNA: TGTGACAGTAGTATAGAGCCTAGCGTGAGGACGTTCTTC.

The genes are TRBV9 and TRBJ2-2; 7 bases fit TRBD2. Germline CDR1 and CDR2: SGDLS and YYNGEE. V gave up 5 bases and J gave up 2 bases; unmatched junction bases: 6. The CDR3 totals 15 residues. The CDR3 sequence is CASRPPSGNTGELFF. CDR3 nucleotides: TGTGCCAGCAGACCTCCTAGCGGAAACACCGGGGAGCTGTTTTTT.

This clone was found many times. The V and J genes are TRBV20-1 and TRBJ2-5; no clear D. Germline CDR1 reads DFQATT; CDR2 reads SNEGSKA (reference sequence). CDR3 length: 11 residues. DNA for the CDR3: TGCAGCATAAGGGAAGAAGAGACCCAGTACTTC. Amino acids: CSIREEETQYF.

This clone was observed at least ten times. The chain employs TRBV5-5 and TRBJ2-6; 11 positions agree with TRBD1. Germline-derived CDR1 and CDR2 are SGHKS and YYEKEE (reference sequence). The CDR3 has 16 amino acids. The V segment lost 6 bases and the J segment 4 bases; nucleotides outside the gene matches: 6. Written as DNA, the CDR3 is TGTGCCAGCAACGGACAGGGGGCTTACGGGGCCAACGTCCTGACTTTC. Translation gives CASNGQGAYGANVLTF. The whole variable domain, filled in from reference TRBV5-5 and TRBJ2-6, reads DAGVTQSPTHLIKTRGQQVTLRCSPISGHKSVSWYQQVLGQGPQFIFQYYEKEERGRGNFPDRFSARQFPNYSSELNVNALLLGDSALYLCASNGQGAYGANVLTFGAGSRLTVL.

This clone was counted many times. The chain links TRBV28 to TRBJ2-1, with D maybe TRBD2 (6 bases). Trimming took 7 bases from V and 7 from J, leaving 14 bases between them. Per the germline V gene, CDR1 is MDHEN and CDR2 is SYDVKM. This CDR3 has 13 residues. CDR3 in amino acids: CASTEGRWNEQFF. CDR3 coding DNA: TGTGCCAGCACGGAGGGGCGCTGGAATGAGCAGTTCTTC.

This clone was seen at least ten times. The gene calls are TRBV6-1 and TRBJ2-3, with D unresolved. Germline lookup yields CDR1 MNHNS and CDR2 SASEGT. This CDR3 has 12 amino acids. The germline V and J ends were trimmed by 7 bases and 1 base, with 6 bases remaining between them. The CDR3, as DNA: TGTGCCAGCACCGTCCGCACAGATACGCAGTATTTT. It codes for CASTVRTDTQYF.

This clone was seen only once. The sample has other DNA sequences that encode this CDR3 too. This chain links TRBV5-1 with TRBJ2-7, with D possibly being TRBD2 (5 bases). The CDR3 spans 12 residues. The ends were cut back, 0 bases at V and 6 bases at J, with 7 bases in the middle. Germline V gives CDR1 SGHRS, CDR2 YFSETQ. The CDR3 sequence: CASSLVGSEQYF. CDR3 DNA: TGCGCCAGCAGCTTGGTGGGGAGCGAGCAGTACTTC.

About this clone itself: One base away lies a much larger clone, so this may be a sequencing read error. A read error is likely, as this CDR3 ends without the conserved phenylalanine or tryptophan. The chain couples TRBV4-3 to TRBJ1-2; D is undetermined. The CDR3 length is 15 residues. V lost 5 bases, J lost 1 base, and 14 bases lay in between. Germline CDR1 LGHNA, CDR2 YSLEER. Here the CDR3 reads CASSLRSDLNYGYTI. CDR3 nucleotides: TGCGCCAGCAGCTTAAGATCTGATCTTAACTATGGCTACACCATC.

The rearrangement joins TRBV3-1 to TRBJ2-5; D ambiguous. The germline V gene has CDR1 LGHDT and CDR2 YNNKEL (reference sequence). The V and J ends lost 5 bases and 1 base respectively, with 11 bases between them. The CDR3 is 14 amino acids. CDR3 DNA: TGTGCCAGCAGCTTCCACCAAAGCCAAGAGACCCAGTACTTC. Protein sequence: CASSFHQSQETQYF.

This clone was detected ten times or more. The chain employs TRBV4-2 and TRBJ2-1; D is perhaps TRBD2 (6 bases). Per the germline V gene, CDR1 is LGHNA and CDR2 is YNFKEQ. Trimming removed 4 bases at V and 2 bases at J, with 12 bases between. This CDR3 region has 15 residues. DNA of the CDR3: TGTGCCAGCAGCCCCGGGACTCTGACCTACAATGAGCAGTTCTTC. Protein: CASSPGTLTYNEQFF.

This clone has a count of ten or more. The CDR3, as DNA: TGCGCCAGCAGCCCCCTACTAGAAAACACCGGGGAGCTGTTTTTT. Translation gives CASSPLLENTGELFF. The genes are TRBV5-1 and TRBJ2-2; TRBD2 might be the D (5 bases). The CDR3 is 15 residues long. Germline CDR1 and CDR2: SGHRS and YFSETQ. Trimming removed 4 bases from V and 2 bases from J, with 12 bases in between.

This clone was picked up many times. Written as DNA, the CDR3 is TGTGCCAGCAGCTTGGGGGACTCTTCCTATGGTCAGCCCCAGCATTTT. Its protein is CASSLGDSSYGQPQHF. V usage is TRBV5-5 and J usage is TRBJ1-5; tentatively, D is TRBD1 (5 bases). The CDR3 has 16 amino acids. The V end was cut by 0 bases, the J end by 6 bases, with 16 bases between. The germline V gene has CDR1 SGHKS and CDR2 YYEKEE (reference sequence).